The 30 T cell receptor beta chains reported below all come from one sample, sequenced in a study of blood T cell repertoires in COVID-19. Sequencing used immunoSEQ multiplex PCR; TCRdb keeps in-frame clones, though not all of them. This sample yields some 350,000 clones, of which 88% are seen a single time; 6% to 8% belongs to the top ten. Sequences were obtained from peripheral blood. The receptors originated from a woman aged 70 to 79 with COVID-19, enrolled during active disease.

The gene calls are TRBV5-1 and TRBJ1-2; D is possibly TRBD1 (6 bases). V was cut by 4 bases and J by 8 bases, with 12 bases left in between. The V gene's germline CDR1 is SGHRS and CDR2 YFSETQ. The CDR3 loop spans 12 amino acids. The CDR3 nucleotides read TGCGCCAGCAGCCAGGGGCTTGAAGGCTACACCTTC. Translation gives CASSQGLEGYTF.

This clone has only a few counts. V usage is TRBV18 and J usage is TRBJ1-1; D gene unclear. CDR1 KGHSH and CDR2 LQKENI come from the germline V gene. V lost 1 base to trimming and J lost 1 base, with 10 bases between them. The CDR3 has 15 amino acids. As DNA, the CDR3 is TGTGCCAGCTCACCACTAGTGGTCGAGAACACTGAAGCTTTCTTT. Protein product: CASSPLVVENTEAFF. Together with reference TRBV18 and TRBJ1-1, the CDR3 gives the full variable domain: NAGVMQNPRHLVRRRGQEARLRCSPMKGHSHVYWYRQLPEEGLKFMVYLQKENIIDESGMPKERFSAEFPKEGPSILRIQQVVRGDSAAYFCASSPLVVENTEAFFGQGTRLTVV.

This chain links TRBV4-3 with TRBJ1-4; TRBD1 agrees at 8 bases. The CDR3 sequence is 17 residues long. Germline V lookup: CDR1 LGHNA, CDR2 YSLEER. The V gene end was trimmed by 0 bases and the J gene end by 6 bases; junction bases not matched to a gene: 9. The CDR3 DNA is TGCGCCAGCAGCCAAGACCCCGGACAGGGACCCTATGAAAAACTGTTTTTT. Translation gives CASSQDPGQGPYEKLFF.

The V gene is TRBV5-4, the J gene TRBJ1-2; TRBD1 matches at 8 bases. The germline V gene encodes CDR1 SGHNT and CDR2 YYREEE (reference sequence). Trimming removed 2 bases from V and 6 bases from J; junction bases left unmatched: 12. There are 16 residues in the CDR3. The CDR3 DNA reads as TGTGCCAGCAGCTTAGGATCCGGGGACAGGAGCCATGGCTACACCTTC. This sequence encodes CASSLGSGDRSHGYTF.

The V gene is TRBV5-6, the J gene TRBJ2-3, with D tentatively TRBD2 (6 bases). The CDR3 covers 12 residues. V was shortened by 7 bases and J by 3 bases, with 9 bases between the two germline ends. Germline loops: CDR1 SGHDT, CDR2 YYEEEE. CDR3 loop: CASGGDTDTQYF. The DNA for the CDR3 is TGTGCCAGCGGCGGGGATACAGATACGCAGTATTTT.

The chain employs TRBV18 and TRBJ1-1; unclear D gene. The V gene's germline CDR1 is KGHSH and CDR2 LQKENI. This CDR3 is built from 13 residues. V gave up 4 bases and J gave up 3 bases, with 9 bases separating them. The chain's CDR3 is CASSRNQDTEAFF. In nucleotides, the CDR3 is TGTGCCAGCTCACGGAACCAGGACACTGAAGCTTTCTTT.

The V call is TRBV14, the J call TRBJ1-1, with D maybe TRBD1 (5 bases). Trimming pared 1 base from V and 11 bases from J, leaving 23 bases between. The V gene's germline CDR1 is SGHDN and CDR2 FVKESK. There are 16 residues in the CDR3. The CDR3 is CASSQVKPGTRTRAFF. In nucleotides, the CDR3 is TGTGCCAGCAGCCAAGTTAAACCCGGGACCCGGACTAGGGCTTTCTTT.

The genes are TRBV19 and TRBJ1-5, with D uncertain. There are 15 residues in the CDR3. Germline CDR1 reads LNHDA; CDR2 reads SQIVND (reference sequence). Between the trimmed V and J ends, which lost 1 base and 0 bases, there was a span of 7 bases. CDR3 bases: TGTGCCAGTAGTATAGCGGGAACTAGCAATCAGCCCCAGCATTTT. Protein product: CASSIAGTSNQPQHF.

The V call is TRBV19, the J call TRBJ1-5; a weak D match, TRBD1 (6 bases). CDR1 is LNHDA and CDR2 is SQIVND in the germline V gene (reference sequence). The V and J ends lost 4 bases and 0 bases respectively, with 10 bases between them. CDR3 length equals 15 residues. The CDR3 is CASSTPDSSNQPQHF. Here the CDR3 DNA reads TGTGCCAGTAGTACACCGGACAGTAGCAATCAGCCCCAGCATTTT.

The J gene is TRBJ1-2, the V gene TRBV28, with TRBD1 identical over 9 bases. Germline CDR1 is MDHEN and CDR2 is SYDVKM. Trimming took 3 bases from V and 4 from J; bases not matched to a gene: 6. CDR3 size: 15 residues. The CDR3 region is CASSFATGGSYGYTF. CDR3 bases: TGTGCCAGCAGTTTCGCTACAGGGGGCAGCTATGGCTACACCTTC.

The gene calls are TRBV4-1 and TRBJ2-5; 9 bases are a match to TRBD1. The J segment lost 5 bases and the V segment lost 4 bases, leaving 5 bases of the junction unmatched. The CDR3 has 14 amino acids. The germline gives CDR1 MGHRA, CDR2 YSYEKL. CDR3 DNA sequence: TGCGCCAGCAGCCGAGACAGGGGGGAGGAGACCCAGTACTTC. It codes for CASSRDRGEETQYF.

This rearrangement joins TRBV5-1 to TRBJ1-5; 12 bases align to TRBD1. CDR1 and CDR2 from the germline V gene are SGHRS and YFSETQ. The CDR3 has 16 residues. The V gene end was trimmed by 0 bases and the J gene end by 5 bases; junction bases not matched to a gene: 3. The CDR3 is CASSLGGQGAYQPQHF. The CDR3 bases are TGCGCCAGCAGCTTGGGGGGACAGGGGGCTTATCAGCCCCAGCATTTT.

The chain links TRBV30 to TRBJ1-1; 9 bases agree with TRBD1. CDR3 length: 11 amino acids. The germline V gene has CDR1 GTSNPN and CDR2 SVGIG (reference sequence). V shed 8 bases, J shed 7 bases, and the junction held 5 bases outside the gene matches. In DNA form, the CDR3 reads TGTGCCGGGGACAGGGTGGTTGAAGCTTTCTTT. The encoded protein is CAGDRVVEAFF.

The rearrangement joins TRBV2 to TRBJ2-1; 9 bases line up with TRBD1. Germline lookup yields CDR1 SNHLY and CDR2 FYNNEI. There are 13 residues in the CDR3. Trimming took 4 bases from V and 7 from J; bases not matched to a gene: 2. The CDR3 DNA is TGTGCCAGCAGTGGGACAGGGGAGAATGAGCAGTTCTTC. Translated: CASSGTGENEQFF.

The chain uses TRBV3-1 (or the pseudogene TRBV3-2) and TRBJ2-2; 7 nucleotides line up with TRBD2. This CDR3 region has 16 residues. The V gene's germline CDR1 is LGHDT and CDR2 YNNKEL (reference sequence). Losses at the gene ends were 1 base for V and 4 bases for J; bases not matched to a gene: 6. This CDR3 reads CASSQGSAGSTGELFF. CDR3 nucleotides: TGTGCCAGCAGCCAAGGGTCAGCGGGGAGCACCGGGGAGCTGTTTTTT.

The J gene is TRBJ1-6, the V gene TRBV5-5; the match to TRBD1 covers 8 bases. The CDR3 is 17 amino acids. The germline V gene encodes CDR1 SGHKS and CDR2 YYEKEE (reference sequence). V gave up 3 bases and J gave up 1 base; unmatched junction bases: 6. The CDR3 DNA reads TGTGCCAGCAGCTGGGACAGGTTAGAATCCTATAATTCACCCCTCCACTTT. Protein sequence: CASSWDRLESYNSPLHF.

This chain uses TRBV2 with TRBJ2-6, with D maybe TRBD2 (5 bases). This CDR3 is 14 amino acids long. Germline lookup yields CDR1 SNHLY and CDR2 FYNNEI. Trimming took 6 bases from V and 1 from J, leaving 7 bases between them. CDR3 in DNA: TGTGCCAGCAGGACGGGATCTGGGGCCAACGTCCTGACTTTC. Translated, it gives CASRTGSGANVLTF.

The chain uses TRBV6-5 and TRBJ2-1; D gene unclear. CDR3 length equals 15 residues. Per germline, CDR1 MNHEY and CDR2 SVGAGI. Trimming removed 4 bases at V and 0 bases at J, with 10 bases between. This CDR3 reads CASSSPASSYNEQFF. CDR3 coding DNA: TGTGCCAGCAGTTCGCCTGCGAGCTCCTACAATGAGCAGTTCTTC.

This chain uses TRBV3-1 (or the pseudogene TRBV3-2) with TRBJ2-7, with 7 nucleotides matching TRBD1. The germline V gene encodes CDR1 LGHDT and CDR2 YNNKEL (reference sequence). With V trimmed by 5 bases and J by 5 bases, 6 bases remained unmatched. The CDR3 length is 13 residues. For the CDR3, the DNA is TGTGCCAGCAGCGCAACTACAGGGGACGAGCAGTACTTC. Residues: CASSATTGDEQYF.

This chain connects TRBV5-6 to TRBJ1-2, with D maybe TRBD1 (5 bases). The germline V gene has CDR1 SGHDT and CDR2 YYEEEE. Trimming stripped 2 bases from V and 5 bases from J, with 13 bases between. CDR3 length: 14 residues. The chain's CDR3 is CASSFGRGVYGYTF. Here the CDR3 DNA reads TGTGCCAGCAGCTTCGGTAGGGGCGTATATGGCTACACCTTC.

This chain joins TRBV5-4 and TRBJ1-1, with D uncertain. This CDR3 contains 13 residues. Trimming removed 0 bases from V and 1 base from J, with 4 bases in between. The germline V gene encodes CDR1 SGHNT and CDR2 YYREEE (reference sequence). The CDR3 region is CASSLEANTEAFF. In nucleotides, the CDR3 is TGTGCCAGCAGCTTGGAAGCGAACACTGAAGCTTTCTTT.

The genes are TRBV2 and TRBJ2-1; 12 bases line up with TRBD1. The CDR3 extends over 14 amino acids. Germline CDR1 reads SNHLY; CDR2 reads FYNNEI. The J segment lost 10 bases and the V segment lost 0 bases, leaving 1 base of the junction unmatched. DNA for the CDR3: TGTGCCAGCAGTGAAGCGGGACAGGGGGCCGAGCAGTTCTTC. This encodes CASSEAGQGAEQFF.

CDR3 residues: CATRRGKSGDTQYF. The CDR3 nucleotides are TGTGCCACCCGCCGGGGGAAGTCGGGAGATACGCAGTATTTT. The chain uses TRBV28 and TRBJ2-3; possible D gene TRBD2, 6 bases. This CDR3 is built from 14 residues. Between the trimmed V and J ends, which lost 10 bases and 5 bases, there was a span of 19 bases. Per the germline V gene, CDR1 is MDHEN and CDR2 is SYDVKM.

V is TRBV30 and J is TRBJ1-2; tentative D call: TRBD1 (6 bases). The V and J ends lost 1 base and 3 bases respectively, with 18 bases between them. CDR3 length: 16 residues. The germline V gene has CDR1 GTSNPN and CDR2 SVGIG (reference sequence). CDR3 in amino acids: CAWSAKGRGIDYGYTF. The CDR3 DNA sequence: TGTGCCTGGAGTGCCAAGGGTAGGGGGATTGACTATGGCTACACCTTC.

The genes are TRBV5-6 and TRBJ2-2, with 7 positions matching TRBD2. The V gene end was trimmed by 2 bases and the J gene end by 7 bases; junction bases not matched to a gene: 5. The CDR3 totals 14 residues. Germline V gives CDR1 SGHDT, CDR2 YYEEEE. CDR3 nucleotides: TGTGCCAGCAGCTTCCGTAGCGGGTTCGGGGAGCTGTTTTTT. Protein sequence: CASSFRSGFGELFF.

V and J are TRBV23-1 and TRBJ2-3, with D possibly TRBD2 on 7 matching bases. TRBV23-1 is assigned to the ORF class and has an uncertain function. V lost 7 bases and J 4 bases, leaving 15 bases between the germline ends. There are 14 residues in the CDR3. CDR3 sequence (DNA): TGCGCCAGCAATAGGGGGGGGGAAGCAGATACGCAGTATTTT. Protein: CASNRGGEADTQYF.

Concerning this clone itself: The identical CDR3 is also encoded by other nucleotide sequences in the sample. The chain has TRBV19 and TRBJ2-7, with D possibly matching TRBD1 (7 bases). The CDR3 loop spans 15 amino acids. Germline-derived CDR1 and CDR2 are LNHDA and SQIVND (reference sequence). V was clipped by 3 bases and J by 2 bases, with 14 bases between them. The CDR3 coding sequence is TGTGCCAGTAGTATTGCAGACAGGGAGGCCTACGAGCAGTACTTC. This encodes CASSIADREAYEQYF.

The V gene is TRBV5-4, the J gene TRBJ2-7, with TRBD1 identical over 9 bases. This CDR3 spans 14 amino acids. With 3 bases clipped from V and 4 bases from J, the junction kept 5 bases outside the gene matches. CDR1 and CDR2 (germline): SGHNT, YYREEE (reference sequence). In DNA form, the CDR3 reads TGTGCCAGCAGCTACCAGACAGGGGGGTACGAGCAGTACTTC. It yields the protein CASSYQTGGYEQYF.

Notes on this clone: One end of the junction varies from germline; a read error may be responsible. The chain couples TRBV6-6 to TRBJ1-1; no clear D. CDR3 length: 14 residues. The V gene's germline CDR1 is MNHNY and CDR2 SVGAGI (reference sequence). The CDR3 sequence is CASSNSQSYTEAFF. The CDR3 coding sequence is TGTGCCAGCAGTAACTCACAGTCGTACACTGAAGCTTTCTTT.

The genes are TRBV9 and TRBJ1-2; TRBD1 might be the D (6 bases). The V end lost 0 bases, the J end lost 1 base, and 7 bases lay between the germline ends. This CDR3 is built from 14 residues. Germline CDR1 is SGDLS and CDR2 is YYNGEE. The CDR3 region is CASSVDRVNYGYTF. CDR3 nucleotide sequence: TGTGCCAGCAGCGTAGACAGGGTTAACTATGGCTACACCTTC.